Given below is one T cell receptor beta chain in context. Its target is not known. Time point noted: week 11, during vaccination. Vaccine doses each comprised 300 ug of mutant IDH1 20-mer peptide, with topical imiquimod. Assay: immunoSEQ multiplex PCR; the TCRdb copy retains only in-frame clones and omits some. The data show roughly 120,000 clones, 80% seen once. These data come from a study of a mutant IDH1 vaccine in newly diagnosed glioma. Study details: Earlier care involved radiotherapy, temozolomide, or both, and the majority received both.

Germline V lookup: CDR1 SGHTA, CDR2 FQGNSA. Trimming took off 6 bases at V and 0 bases at J, with 8 bases between the two ends. The CDR3 length is 14 residues. The chain links TRBV7-2 to TRBJ1-4, with D unclear. The material was PBMCs, obtained from a glioma patient whose treatment included an IDH1 peptide vaccine. This receptor was taken from a man between 35 and 55 years old with glioma. CDR3 nucleotides: TGTGCCAGCAGGATGACCCCAACTAATGAAAAACTGTTTTTT. Translation: CASRMTPTNEKLFF.